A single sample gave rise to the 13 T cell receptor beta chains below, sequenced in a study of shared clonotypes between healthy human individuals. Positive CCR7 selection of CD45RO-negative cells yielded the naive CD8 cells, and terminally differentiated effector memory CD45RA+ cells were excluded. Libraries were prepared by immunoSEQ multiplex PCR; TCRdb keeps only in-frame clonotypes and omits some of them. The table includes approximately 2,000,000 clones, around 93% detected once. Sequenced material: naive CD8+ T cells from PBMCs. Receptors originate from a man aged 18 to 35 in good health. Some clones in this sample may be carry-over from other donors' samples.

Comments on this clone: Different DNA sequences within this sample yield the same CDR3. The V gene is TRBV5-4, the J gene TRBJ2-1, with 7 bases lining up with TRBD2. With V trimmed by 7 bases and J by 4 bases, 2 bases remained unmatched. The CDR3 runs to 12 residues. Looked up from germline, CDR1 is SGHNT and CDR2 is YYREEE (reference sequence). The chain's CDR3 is CASGREYNEQFF. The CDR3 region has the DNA TGTGCCAGCGGGAGGGAATACAATGAGCAGTTCTTC. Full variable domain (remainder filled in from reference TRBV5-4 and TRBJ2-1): ETGVTQSPTHLIKTRGQQVTLRCSSQSGHNTVSWYQQALGQGPQFIFQYYREEENGRGNFPPRFSGLQFPNYSSELNVNALELDDSALYLCASGREYNEQFFGPGTRLTVL.

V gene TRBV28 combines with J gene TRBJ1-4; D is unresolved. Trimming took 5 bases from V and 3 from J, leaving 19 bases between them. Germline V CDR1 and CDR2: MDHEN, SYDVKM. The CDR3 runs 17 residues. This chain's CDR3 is CASSPLTARQSNEKLFF. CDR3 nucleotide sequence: TGTGCCAGCAGTCCCTTGACCGCGCGTCAGTCTAATGAAAAACTGTTTTTT. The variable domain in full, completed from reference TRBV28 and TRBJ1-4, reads DVKVTQSSRYLVKRTGEKVFLECVQDMDHENMFWYRQDPGLGLRLIYFSYDVKMKEKGDIPEGYSVSREKKERFSLILESASTNQTSMYLCASSPLTARQSNEKLFFGSGTQLSVL.

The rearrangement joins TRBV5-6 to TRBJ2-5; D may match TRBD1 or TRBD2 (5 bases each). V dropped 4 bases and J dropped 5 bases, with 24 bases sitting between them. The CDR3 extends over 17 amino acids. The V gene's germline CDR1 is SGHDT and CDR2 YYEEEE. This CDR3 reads CASSPPSGPYEGETQYF. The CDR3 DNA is TGTGCCAGCAGCCCCCCCTCGGGGCCATATGAGGGGGAGACCCAGTACTTC.

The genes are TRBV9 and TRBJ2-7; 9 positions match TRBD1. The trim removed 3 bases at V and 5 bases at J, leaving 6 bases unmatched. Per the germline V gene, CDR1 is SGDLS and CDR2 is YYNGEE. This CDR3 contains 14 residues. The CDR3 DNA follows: TGTGCCAGCAGCGGCCGCCGGGACAGGGACGAGCAGTACTTC. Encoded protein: CASSGRRDRDEQYF.

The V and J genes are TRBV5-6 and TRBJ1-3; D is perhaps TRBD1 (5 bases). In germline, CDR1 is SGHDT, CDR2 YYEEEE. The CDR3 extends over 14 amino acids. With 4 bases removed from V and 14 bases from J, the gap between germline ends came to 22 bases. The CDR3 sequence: CASSPGPGHEDLYF. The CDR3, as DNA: TGTGCCAGCAGCCCGGGACCCGGGCACGAAGACCTATATTTT.

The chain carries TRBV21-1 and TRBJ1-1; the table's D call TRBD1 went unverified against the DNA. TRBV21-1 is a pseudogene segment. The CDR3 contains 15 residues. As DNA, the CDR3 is TGTGCCAGCAGCAAAGGATTAGACACCAACACTGAAGCTTTCTTT. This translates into CASSKGLDTNTEAFF.

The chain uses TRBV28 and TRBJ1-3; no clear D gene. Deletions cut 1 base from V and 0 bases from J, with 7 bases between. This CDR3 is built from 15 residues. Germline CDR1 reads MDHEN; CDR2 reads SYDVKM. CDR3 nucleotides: TGTGCCAGCAGTTTATCTCCAGCCTCTGGAAACACCATATATTTT. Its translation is CASSLSPASGNTIYF.

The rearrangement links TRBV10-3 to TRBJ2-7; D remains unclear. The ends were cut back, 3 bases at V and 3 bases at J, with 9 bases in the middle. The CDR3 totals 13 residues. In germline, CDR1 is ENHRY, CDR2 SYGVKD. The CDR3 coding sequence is TGTGCCATCAGTGAAGTGGGGAACTACGAGCAGTACTTC. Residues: CAISEVGNYEQYF.

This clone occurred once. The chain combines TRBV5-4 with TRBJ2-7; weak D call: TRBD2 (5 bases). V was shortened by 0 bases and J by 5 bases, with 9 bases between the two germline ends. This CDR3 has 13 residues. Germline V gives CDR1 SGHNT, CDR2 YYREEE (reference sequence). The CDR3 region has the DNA TGTGCCAGCAGCTTGGCGGGGTTCGACGAGCAGTACTTC. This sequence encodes CASSLAGFDEQYF.

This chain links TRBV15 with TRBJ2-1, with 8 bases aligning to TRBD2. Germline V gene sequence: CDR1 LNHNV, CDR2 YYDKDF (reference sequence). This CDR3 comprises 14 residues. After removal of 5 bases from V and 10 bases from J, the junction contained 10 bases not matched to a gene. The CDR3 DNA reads TGTGCCACCAGCCAGGGACTAGATGAAGAGGAGCAGTTCTTC. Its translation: CATSQGLDEEEQFF.

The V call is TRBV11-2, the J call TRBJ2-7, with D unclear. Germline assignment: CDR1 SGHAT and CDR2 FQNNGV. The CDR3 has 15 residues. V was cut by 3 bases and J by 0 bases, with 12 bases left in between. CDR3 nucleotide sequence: TGTGCCAGCAGCTTTTCCCCCTCCTTCTCCTACGAGCAGTACTTC. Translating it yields CASSFSPSFSYEQYF.

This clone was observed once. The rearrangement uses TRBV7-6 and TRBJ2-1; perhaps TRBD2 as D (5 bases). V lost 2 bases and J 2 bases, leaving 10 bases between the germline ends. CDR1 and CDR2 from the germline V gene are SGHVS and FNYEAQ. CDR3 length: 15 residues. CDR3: CASSLRGSPYNEQFF. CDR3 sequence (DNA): TGTGCCAGCAGCTTAAGAGGGAGCCCCTACAATGAGCAGTTCTTC. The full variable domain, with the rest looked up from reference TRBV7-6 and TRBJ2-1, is GAGVSQSPRYKVTKRGQDVALRCDPISGHVSLYWYRQALGQGPEFLTYFNYEAQQDKSGLPNDRFSAERPEGSISTLTIQRTEQRDSAMYRCASSLRGSPYNEQFFGPGTRLTVL.

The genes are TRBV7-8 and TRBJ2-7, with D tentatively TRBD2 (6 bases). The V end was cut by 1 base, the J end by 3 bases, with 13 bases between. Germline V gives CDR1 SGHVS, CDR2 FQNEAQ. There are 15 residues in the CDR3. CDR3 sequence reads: CASSLGTKTSYEQYF. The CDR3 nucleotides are TGTGCCAGCAGCTTAGGGACTAAAACCAGCTACGAGCAGTACTTC.